The next 21 T cell receptor beta chains were all read from a single sample in a study of regulatory T cells in long-lasting Graves disease. In building TCR beta libraries, iRepertoire HTBI primers were used together with Arm-PCR of CDR3 regions. TCRdb analysed the multiplex PCR reads with MiXCR anew, one entry per CDR3 protein. The sample lists around 400,000 distinct CDR3 sequences, over 20% occurring once. The time point here: persistent/refractory GD, antithyroid drugs over 5 years with positive TRAb. Generation of the TCR library employed RNA extracted from PBMCs. Sequences were derived from peripheral blood mononuclear cells (PBMCs), sampled when the disease was refractory, from a patient treated with antithyroid drugs. These receptors were obtained from a female donor with Graves disease.

J is TRBJ2-5 and V is TRBV6-2 or TRBV6-3; 9 nucleotides match TRBD2. Germline trimming cut 10 bases from V and 4 bases from J; bases unmatched to any gene: 10. CDR1 is MNHEY, CDR2 SVGEGT, per germline. This CDR3 comprises 14 residues. The CDR3, as DNA: TGTGCCACCCACCCGACTAGCGGAAGAGAGACCCAGTACTTC. Amino acid sequence: CATHPTSGRETQYF.

The chain employs TRBV7-9 and TRBJ2-7; the D gene is possibly TRBD2 (5 bases). The CDR3 has 14 residues. Germline V gives CDR1 SEHNR, CDR2 FQNEAQ (reference sequence). Trimming took 3 bases from V and 4 from J, leaving 13 bases between them. The CDR3 nucleotides read TGTGCCAGCAGCTTCCCGGGAACCCATTACGAGCAGTACTTC. Protein: CASSFPGTHYEQYF. Complete variable domain (other parts from reference TRBV7-9 and TRBJ2-7): DTGVSQNPRHKITKRGQNVTFRCDPISEHNRLYWYRQTLGQGPEFLTYFQNEAQLEKSRLLSDRFSAERPKGSFSTLEIQRTEQGDSAMYLCASSFPGTHYEQYFGPGTRLTVT.

This clonotype has more than one count but fewer than ten. The V gene is TRBV27, the J gene TRBJ2-4, with TRBD1 as a possible D gene (6 bases). Between the trimmed V and J ends, which lost 0 bases and 8 bases, there was a span of 11 bases. Germline-derived CDR1 and CDR2 are MNHEY and SMNVEV (reference sequence). The CDR3 extends over 14 amino acids. The CDR3 DNA is TGTGCCAGCAGTTTATCAGCAGGGGTAGACATTCAGTACTTC. Protein sequence: CASSLSAGVDIQYF.

This clonotype was detected many times. The CDR3 here is CASRAQAGGEGEQYF. CDR3 DNA: TGTGCCAGCAGGGCCCAGGCAGGAGGCGAGGGCGAGCAGTACTTC. The rearrangement links TRBV28 to TRBJ2-7; tentative D call: TRBD2 (5 bases). The CDR3 spans 15 residues. Germline lookup yields CDR1 MDHEN and CDR2 SYDVKM. Trimming stripped 6 bases from V and 6 bases from J, with 21 bases between.

This clonotype has at least ten counts. The V gene is TRBV6-1, the J gene TRBJ2-3; D remains ambiguous. This CDR3 region has 14 residues. CDR1 is MNHNS, CDR2 SASEGT, per germline. Trimming removed 7 bases at V and 2 bases at J, with 13 bases between. The CDR3 DNA follows: TGTGCCAGCACCCCCAGTTTGCTCACAGATACGCAGTATTTT. This sequence encodes CASTPSLLTDTQYF.

This clonotype appeared many times. The gene calls are TRBV7-3 and TRBJ1-1; TRBD1 matches at 8 bases. V shed 5 bases, J shed 3 bases, and the junction held 5 bases outside the gene matches. This CDR3 has 14 residues. Per germline, CDR1 SGHTA and CDR2 FQGTGA. CDR3 nucleotide sequence: TGTGCCAGCAGCCAACAGGGGGGCGACACTGAAGCTTTCTTT. This codes for CASSQQGGDTEAFF. Supplemented by reference TRBV7-3 and TRBJ1-1, the full variable domain reads GAGVSQTPSNKVTEKGKYVELRCDPISGHTALYWYRQSLGQGPEFLIYFQGTGAADDSGLPNDRFFAVRPEGSVSTLKIQRTERGDSAVYLCASSQQGGDTEAFFGQGTRLTVV.

V and J are TRBV5-1 and TRBJ2-2; TRBD2 matches at 10 bases. The CDR3 sequence is 15 residues long. Trimming cost V 4 bases and J 6 bases; bases outside gene matches: 6. CDR1 SGHRS and CDR2 YFSETQ come from the germline V gene. This CDR3 reads CASSPSGRGPGELFF. DNA for the CDR3: TGCGCCAGCAGCCCTAGCGGGAGAGGGCCCGGGGAGCTGTTTTTT.

This rearrangement joins TRBV6-5 to TRBJ1-5; 11 bases align to TRBD1. CDR1 and CDR2 (germline): MNHEY, SVGAGI. CDR3 length equals 17 residues. J was trimmed by 6 bases and V by 2 bases; bases with no gene match: 9. The CDR3 reads CASSYRLGQGGSQPQHF. The CDR3 nucleotides are TGTGCCAGCAGTTACCGGCTGGGACAGGGGGGCTCTCAGCCCCAGCATTTT.

The chain is built from TRBV15 and TRBJ2-3; tentative D call: TRBD2 (5 bases). The CDR3 extends over 13 amino acids. The V end lost 3 bases, the J end lost 6 bases, and 10 bases lay between the germline ends. From germline, CDR1 is LNHNV and CDR2 YYDKDF (reference sequence). This CDR3 is CATSRGEADTQYF. The CDR3 DNA reads TGTGCCACCAGCAGGGGAGAAGCGGATACGCAGTATTTT.

The sample holds many counts of this clonotype. V is TRBV12-3 or TRBV12-4 and J is TRBJ1-5; no firm D call. Deletions cut 5 bases from V and 0 bases from J, with 2 bases between. This CDR3 is 12 amino acids long. Here the CDR3 reads CASSDSNQPQHF. For the CDR3, the DNA is TGTGCCAGCAGTGATAGCAATCAGCCCCAGCATTTT.

This clonotype has a count of ten or more. The J gene is TRBJ2-2, the V gene TRBV2; 8 positions match TRBD1. V shed 6 bases, J shed 4 bases, and the junction held 4 bases outside the gene matches. From germline, CDR1 is SNHLY and CDR2 FYNNEI. The CDR3 covers 14 residues. The CDR3 region is CASRDRGGTGELFF. CDR3 in DNA: TGTGCCAGCAGAGACAGGGGAGGCACCGGGGAGCTGTTTTTT.

This clonotype was counted many times. V and J are TRBV20-1 and TRBJ2-5; 8 bases fit TRBD1. V lost 5 bases, J lost 1 base, and 18 bases stayed unmatched. The CDR3 runs 18 residues. Germline V CDR1 and CDR2: DFQATT, SNEGSKA (reference sequence). The CDR3 protein is CSAGPDRADLGPQETQYF. In DNA form, the CDR3 reads TGCAGTGCTGGGCCGGACAGGGCGGACCTAGGTCCCCAAGAGACCCAGTACTTC.

This clonotype was recorded many times. The chain is built from TRBV5-1 and TRBJ2-5, with TRBD2 matching over 8 bases. The length of the CDR3 is 16 residues. Germline V gene lookup returns CDR1 SGHRS and CDR2 YFSETQ. The junction had 11 bases not matched to a gene; V was cut back by 3 bases and J by 4 bases. The CDR3, as DNA: TGCGCCAGCAGCTCGGGAGGGAGGGCCCGTCGAGAGACCCAGTACTTC. Translation: CASSSGGRARRETQYF.

This clonotype showed up many times. This chain connects TRBV20-1 to TRBJ1-5; TRBD1 agrees at 8 bases. The CDR3 runs 14 residues. CDR1 DFQATT and CDR2 SNEGSKA come from the germline V gene (reference sequence). J gave up 3 bases and V 4 bases, and 5 bases lay outside the gene matches. DNA for the CDR3: TGCAGTGCTATAGGACAGGGTTACAATCAGCCCCAGCATTTT. Amino acid sequence: CSAIGQGYNQPQHF.

There are many counts of this clonotype. This chain joins TRBV27 and TRBJ2-7; D uncertain. V was clipped by 3 bases and J by 0 bases, with 9 bases between them. The germline V gene encodes CDR1 MNHEY and CDR2 SMNVEV (reference sequence). The CDR3 spans 14 residues. The chain's CDR3 is CASSLQFHSYEQYF. The CDR3 DNA sequence: TGTGCCAGCAGTTTGCAGTTTCACTCCTACGAGCAGTACTTC.

This clonotype has just a few counts. This chain links TRBV29-1 with TRBJ2-7, with TRBD2 matching over 11 bases. J lost 2 bases, V lost 1 base, and 10 bases had no gene match. CDR1 SQVTM and CDR2 ANQGSEA come from the germline V gene. This CDR3 region has 17 residues. CDR3 DNA: TGCAGCGTTGAAGGTACGGGACCGGGACTAGCGGCCTACGAGCAGTACTTC. It encodes CSVEGTGPGLAAYEQYF.

This chain links TRBV7-3 with TRBJ2-3, with 9 bases fitting TRBD1. The V and J ends lost 1 base and 6 bases, in that order; junction bases with no gene match: 2. The CDR3 extends over 14 amino acids. From germline, CDR1 is SGHTA and CDR2 FQGTGA. The DNA of the CDR3 is TGTGCCAGCAGCTTAAGTGGGACAGGGGATACGCAGTATTTT. The encoded protein is CASSLSGTGDTQYF.

This chain joins TRBV14 and TRBJ2-1, with 7 bases identical to TRBD2. V was clipped by 6 bases and J by 2 bases; unmatched bases: 7. Germline V CDR1 and CDR2: SGHDN, FVKESK. This CDR3 has 15 amino acids. As DNA, the CDR3 is TGTGCCAGCAGTCGACTAGCTACCGCCTACAATGAGCAGTTCTTC. Translation: CASSRLATAYNEQFF.

Ten or more counts support this clonotype. This sequence joins TRBV28 and TRBJ1-3, with unresolved D. Germline CDR1 MDHEN, CDR2 SYDVKM. This CDR3 is 16 amino acids long. V gave up 7 bases and J gave up 0 bases, with 16 bases separating them. CDR3 protein: CASNTHAGRSGNTIYF. The CDR3, as DNA: TGTGCCAGCAACACCCATGCCGGCCGCTCTGGAAACACCATATATTTT.

This clonotype has a count of ten or more. The genes are TRBV7-9 and TRBJ1-4; possible D gene TRBD1, 5 bases. V lost 7 bases and J 8 bases, leaving 20 bases between the germline ends. This CDR3 is built from 15 residues. Per germline, CDR1 SEHNR and CDR2 FQNEAQ (reference sequence). The CDR3, as DNA: TGTGCCAGCACCATGGGACCGGGGCGGGCCGAAAAACTGTTTTTT. Translation gives CASTMGPGRAEKLFF.

The V call is TRBV18, the J call TRBJ2-4, with 11 bases lining up with TRBD1. The V gene end was trimmed by 4 bases and the J gene end by 4 bases; junction bases not matched to a gene: 9. Germline assignment: CDR1 KGHSH and CDR2 LQKENI. The CDR3 sequence is 17 residues long. The CDR3 is CASSLPGQGDPKNIQYF. The CDR3 nucleotides are TGTGCCAGCTCACTCCCGGGACAGGGGGACCCGAAAAACATTCAGTACTTC.